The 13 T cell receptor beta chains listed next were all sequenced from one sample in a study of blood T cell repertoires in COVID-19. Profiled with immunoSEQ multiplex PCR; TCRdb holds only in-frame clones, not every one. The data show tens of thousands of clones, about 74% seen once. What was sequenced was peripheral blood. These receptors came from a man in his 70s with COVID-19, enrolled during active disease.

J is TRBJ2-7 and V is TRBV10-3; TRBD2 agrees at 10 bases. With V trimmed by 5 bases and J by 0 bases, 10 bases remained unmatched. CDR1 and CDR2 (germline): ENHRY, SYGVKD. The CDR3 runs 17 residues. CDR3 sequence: CAISSSGRPPLSYEQYF. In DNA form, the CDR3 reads TGTGCCATCAGTTCTAGCGGGAGACCCCCCCTCTCCTACGAGCAGTACTTC.

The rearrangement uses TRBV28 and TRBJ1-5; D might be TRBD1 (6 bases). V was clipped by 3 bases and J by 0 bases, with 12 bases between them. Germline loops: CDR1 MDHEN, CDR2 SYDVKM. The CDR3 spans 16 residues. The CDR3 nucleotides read TGTGCCAGCAGTTTGGGGGGGGACATTAGCAATCAGCCCCAGCATTTT. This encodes CASSLGGDISNQPQHF. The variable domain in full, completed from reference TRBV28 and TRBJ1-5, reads DVKVTQSSRYLVKRTGEKVFLECVQDMDHENMFWYRQDPGLGLRLIYFSYDVKMKEKGDIPEGYSVSREKKERFSLILESASTNQTSMYLCASSLGGDISNQPQHFGDGTRLSIL.

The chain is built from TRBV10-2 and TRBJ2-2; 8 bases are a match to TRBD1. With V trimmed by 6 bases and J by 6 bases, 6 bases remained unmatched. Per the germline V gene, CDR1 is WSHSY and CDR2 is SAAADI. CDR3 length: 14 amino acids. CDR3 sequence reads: CASRNQGAPGELFF. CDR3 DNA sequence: TGCGCCAGCAGGAATCAGGGGGCTCCCGGGGAGCTGTTTTTT.

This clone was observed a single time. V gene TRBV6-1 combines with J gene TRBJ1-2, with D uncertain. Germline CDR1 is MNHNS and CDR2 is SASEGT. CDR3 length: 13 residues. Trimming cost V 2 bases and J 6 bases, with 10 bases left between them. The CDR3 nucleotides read TGTGCCAGCAGTGAACGCACGTCGGATGGCTACACCTTC. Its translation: CASSERTSDGYTF.

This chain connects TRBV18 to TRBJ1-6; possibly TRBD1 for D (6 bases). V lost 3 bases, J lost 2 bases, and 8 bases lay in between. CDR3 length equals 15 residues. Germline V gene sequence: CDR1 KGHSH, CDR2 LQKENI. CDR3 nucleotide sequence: TGTGCCAGCTCACCGCAGGGGACCTATAATTCACCCCTCCACTTT. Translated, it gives CASSPQGTYNSPLHF.

The CDR3 sequence: CASSRPTRDRGRGAKNIQYF. The CDR3 nucleotides read TGTGCCAGCAGTCGTCCGACCCGGGACAGGGGGCGCGGGGCCAAAAACATTCAGTACTTC. V and J are TRBV28 and TRBJ2-4; 12 bases are shared with TRBD1. Germline lookup yields CDR1 MDHEN and CDR2 SYDVKM. This CDR3 has 20 amino acids. V was pared by 5 bases and J by 1 base, with 15 bases of the junction left unmatched.

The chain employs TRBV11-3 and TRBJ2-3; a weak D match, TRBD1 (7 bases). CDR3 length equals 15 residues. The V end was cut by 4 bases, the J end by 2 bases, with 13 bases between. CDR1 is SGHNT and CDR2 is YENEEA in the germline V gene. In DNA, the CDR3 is TGTGCCAGCAGCTCAGGGGGGCAGCCCACAGATACGCAGTATTTT. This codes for CASSSGGQPTDTQYF.

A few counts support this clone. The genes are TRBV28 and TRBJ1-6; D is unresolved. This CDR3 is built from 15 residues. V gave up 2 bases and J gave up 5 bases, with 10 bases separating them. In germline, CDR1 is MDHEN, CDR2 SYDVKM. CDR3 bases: TGTGCCAGCAGTTTAACGGGGAATAATAATTCACCCCTCCACTTT. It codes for CASSLTGNNNSPLHF.

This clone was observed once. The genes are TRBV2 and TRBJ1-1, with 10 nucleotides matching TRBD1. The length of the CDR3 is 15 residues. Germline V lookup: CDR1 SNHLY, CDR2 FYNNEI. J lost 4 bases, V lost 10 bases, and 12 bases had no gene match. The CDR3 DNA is TGTGCCACCGGTCGACCGGGACAGGGGCGCACTGAAGCTTTCTTT. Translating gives CATGRPGQGRTEAFF. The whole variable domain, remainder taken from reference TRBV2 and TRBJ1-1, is EPEVTQTPSHQVTQMGQEVILRCVPISNHLYFYWYRQILGQKVEFLVSFYNNEISEKSEIFDDQFSVERPDGSNFTLKIRSTKLEDSAMYFCATGRPGQGRTEAFFGQGTRLTVV.

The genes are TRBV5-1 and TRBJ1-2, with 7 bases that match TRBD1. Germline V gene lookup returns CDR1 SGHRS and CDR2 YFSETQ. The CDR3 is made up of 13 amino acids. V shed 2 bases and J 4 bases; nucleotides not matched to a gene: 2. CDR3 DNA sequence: TGCGCCAGCAGCTTAACAGGGGTCTATGGCTACACCTTC. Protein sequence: CASSLTGVYGYTF.

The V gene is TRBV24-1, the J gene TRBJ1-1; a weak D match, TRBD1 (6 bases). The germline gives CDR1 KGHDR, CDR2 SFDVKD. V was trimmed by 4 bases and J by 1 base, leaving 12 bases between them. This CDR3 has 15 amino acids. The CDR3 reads CATSDPGTPNTEAFF. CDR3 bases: TGTGCCACCAGTGACCCCGGGACACCGAACACTGAAGCTTTCTTT.

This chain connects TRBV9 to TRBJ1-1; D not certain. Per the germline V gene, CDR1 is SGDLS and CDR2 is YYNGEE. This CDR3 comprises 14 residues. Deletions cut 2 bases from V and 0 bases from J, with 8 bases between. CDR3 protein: CASSVKPLNTEAFF. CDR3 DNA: TGTGCCAGCAGCGTGAAGCCTTTGAACACTGAAGCTTTCTTT.

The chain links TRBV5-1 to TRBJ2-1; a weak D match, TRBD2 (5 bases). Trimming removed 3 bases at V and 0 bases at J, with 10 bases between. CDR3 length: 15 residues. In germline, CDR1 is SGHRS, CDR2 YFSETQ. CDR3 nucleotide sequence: TGCGCCAGCAGCTCCTCTAGCTCCTCCTACAATGAGCAGTTCTTC. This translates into CASSSSSSSYNEQFF.